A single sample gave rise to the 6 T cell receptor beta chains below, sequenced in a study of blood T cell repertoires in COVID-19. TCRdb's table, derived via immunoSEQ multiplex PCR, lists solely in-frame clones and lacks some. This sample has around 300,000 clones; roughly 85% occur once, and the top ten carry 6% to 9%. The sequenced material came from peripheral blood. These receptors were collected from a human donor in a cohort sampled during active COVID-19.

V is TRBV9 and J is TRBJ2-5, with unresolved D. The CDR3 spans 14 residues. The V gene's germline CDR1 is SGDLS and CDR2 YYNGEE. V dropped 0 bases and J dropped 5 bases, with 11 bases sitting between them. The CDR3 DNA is TGTGCCAGCAGCGTAGGATCTATCGGGGAGACCCAGTACTTC. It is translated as CASSVGSIGETQYF.

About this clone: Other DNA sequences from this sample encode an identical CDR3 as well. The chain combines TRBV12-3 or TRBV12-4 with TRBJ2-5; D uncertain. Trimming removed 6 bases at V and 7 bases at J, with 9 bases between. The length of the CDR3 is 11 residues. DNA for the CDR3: TGTGCCAGCAGCCTAACGGGGACCCAGTACTTC. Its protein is CASSLTGTQYF.

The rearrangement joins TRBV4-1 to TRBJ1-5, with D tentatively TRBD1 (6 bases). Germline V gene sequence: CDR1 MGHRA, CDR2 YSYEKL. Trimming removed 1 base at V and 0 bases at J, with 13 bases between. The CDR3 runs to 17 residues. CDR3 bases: TGCGCCAGCAGCCAAGGGGGCAGGGGATATAGCAATCAGCCCCAGCATTTT. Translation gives CASSQGGRGYSNQPQHF.

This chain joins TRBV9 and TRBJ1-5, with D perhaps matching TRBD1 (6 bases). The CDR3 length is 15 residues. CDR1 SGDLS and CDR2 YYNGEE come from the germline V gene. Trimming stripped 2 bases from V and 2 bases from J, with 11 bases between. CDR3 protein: CASSVGDNGNQPQHF. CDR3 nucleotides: TGTGCCAGCAGCGTGGGGGACAATGGCAATCAGCCCCAGCATTTT.

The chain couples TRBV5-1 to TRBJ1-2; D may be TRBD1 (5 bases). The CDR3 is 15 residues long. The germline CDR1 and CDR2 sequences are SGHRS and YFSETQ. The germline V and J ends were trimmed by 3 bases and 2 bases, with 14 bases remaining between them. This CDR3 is CASSSARDRNYGYTF. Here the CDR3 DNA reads TGCGCCAGCAGCTCCGCAAGAGACAGAAACTATGGCTACACCTTC.

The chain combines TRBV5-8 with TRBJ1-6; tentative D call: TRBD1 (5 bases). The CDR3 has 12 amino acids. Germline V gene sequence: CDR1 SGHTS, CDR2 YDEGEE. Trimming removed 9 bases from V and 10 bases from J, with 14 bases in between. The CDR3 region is CATWGEESPLHF. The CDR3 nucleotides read TGTGCCACCTGGGGGGAGGAATCACCCCTCCACTTT.